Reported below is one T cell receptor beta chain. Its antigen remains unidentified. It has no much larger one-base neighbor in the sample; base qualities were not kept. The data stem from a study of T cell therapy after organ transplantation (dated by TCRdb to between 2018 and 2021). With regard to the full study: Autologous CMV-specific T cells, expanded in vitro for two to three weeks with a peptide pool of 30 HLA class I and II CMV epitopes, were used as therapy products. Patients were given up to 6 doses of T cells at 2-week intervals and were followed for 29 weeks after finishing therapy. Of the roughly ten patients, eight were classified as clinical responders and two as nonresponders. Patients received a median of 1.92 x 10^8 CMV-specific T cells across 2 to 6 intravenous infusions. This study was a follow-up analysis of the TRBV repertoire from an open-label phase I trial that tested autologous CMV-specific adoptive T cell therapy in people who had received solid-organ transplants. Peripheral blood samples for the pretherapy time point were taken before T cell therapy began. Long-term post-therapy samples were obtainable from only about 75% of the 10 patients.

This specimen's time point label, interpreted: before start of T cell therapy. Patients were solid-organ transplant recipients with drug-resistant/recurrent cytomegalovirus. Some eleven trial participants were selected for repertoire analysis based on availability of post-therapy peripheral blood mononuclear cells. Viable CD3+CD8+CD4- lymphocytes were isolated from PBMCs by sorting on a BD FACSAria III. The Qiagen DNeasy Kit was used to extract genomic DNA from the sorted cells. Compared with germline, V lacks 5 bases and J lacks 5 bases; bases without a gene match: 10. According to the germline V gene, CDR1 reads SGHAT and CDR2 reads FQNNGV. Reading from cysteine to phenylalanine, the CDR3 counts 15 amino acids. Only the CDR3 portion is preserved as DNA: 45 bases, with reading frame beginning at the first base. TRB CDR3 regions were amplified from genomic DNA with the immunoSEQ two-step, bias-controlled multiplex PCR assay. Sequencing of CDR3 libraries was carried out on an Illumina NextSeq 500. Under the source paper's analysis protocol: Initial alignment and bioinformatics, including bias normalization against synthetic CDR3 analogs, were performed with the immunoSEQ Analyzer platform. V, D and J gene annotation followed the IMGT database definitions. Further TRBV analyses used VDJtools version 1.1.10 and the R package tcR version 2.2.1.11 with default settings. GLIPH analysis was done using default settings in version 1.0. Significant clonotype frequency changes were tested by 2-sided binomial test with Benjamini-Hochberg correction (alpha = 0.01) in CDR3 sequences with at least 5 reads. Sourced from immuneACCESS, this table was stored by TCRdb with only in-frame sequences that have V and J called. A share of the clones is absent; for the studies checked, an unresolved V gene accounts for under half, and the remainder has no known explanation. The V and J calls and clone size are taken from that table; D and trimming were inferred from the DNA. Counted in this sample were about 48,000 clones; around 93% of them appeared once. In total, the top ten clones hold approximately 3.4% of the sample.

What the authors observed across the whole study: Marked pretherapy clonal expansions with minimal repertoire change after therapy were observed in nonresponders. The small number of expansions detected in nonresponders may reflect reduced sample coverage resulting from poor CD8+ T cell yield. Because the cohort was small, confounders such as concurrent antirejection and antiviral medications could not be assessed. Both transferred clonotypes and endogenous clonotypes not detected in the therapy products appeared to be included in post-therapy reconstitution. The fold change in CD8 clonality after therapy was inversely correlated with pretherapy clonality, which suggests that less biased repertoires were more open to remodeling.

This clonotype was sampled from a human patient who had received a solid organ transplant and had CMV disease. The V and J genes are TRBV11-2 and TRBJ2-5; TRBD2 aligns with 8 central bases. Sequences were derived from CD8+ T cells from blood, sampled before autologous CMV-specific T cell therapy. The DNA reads TGTGCCAGCAGCGACGGGGGGGCGATTTCGGAGACCCAGTACTTC. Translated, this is CASSDGGAISETQYF.